The 16 T cell receptor beta chains reported below all come from one sample, sequenced in a study of molecular identifiers for immune sequencing clone quantification. MiXCR was run by TCRdb on the PCR reads, yielding one entry per CDR3 protein. Here the sample spans approximately 500,000 distinct CDR3 sequences, about 20% being singletons. The sample was naive CD8+ T cells from blood, with Jurkat cell RNA spiked in. Subset here: FACS-sorted CD8+CD4-CCR7+CD45RA+ naive T cells. These receptor sequences come from a human donor in good health. Some libraries in this study had Jurkat cell RNA spiked in.

This clonotype was counted between two and nine times. The genes are TRBV27 and TRBJ2-7; D is unclear. The CDR3 spans 15 residues. From germline, CDR1 is MNHEY and CDR2 SMNVEV (reference sequence). Trimming took 7 bases from V and 2 from J, leaving 18 bases between them. DNA of the CDR3: TGTGCCAGCACCTCTAACAAGGCCAGAACCTACGAGCAGTACTTC. It codes for CASTSNKARTYEQYF.

The chain employs TRBV28 and TRBJ1-6, with D possibly TRBD1 on 6 matching bases. V lost 8 bases and J lost 11, with 19 bases in between. CDR1 is MDHEN and CDR2 is SYDVKM in the germline V gene. The CDR3 is made up of 14 amino acids. The CDR3: CASGGGAGETPLHF. CDR3 bases: TGTGCCAGCGGAGGAGGGGCAGGGGAGACACCCCTCCACTTT.

This chain links TRBV3-1 with TRBJ1-1; D remains ambiguous. The germline CDR1 and CDR2 sequences are LGHDT and YNNKEL (reference sequence). V lost 0 bases, J lost 3 bases, and 14 bases lay in between. The CDR3 length is 16 residues. CDR3 sequence (DNA): TGTGCCAGCAGCCAAGATTCGGTCGGAAGGGACACTGAAGCTTTCTTT. As protein: CASSQDSVGRDTEAFF.

This clonotype was seen a handful of times. The V call is TRBV11-3, the J call TRBJ2-1, with 8 bases matching TRBD2. Germline CDR1 is SGHNT and CDR2 is YENEEA. V lost 5 bases, J lost 5 bases, and 2 bases stayed unmatched. This CDR3 has 13 residues. CDR3 coding DNA: TGTGCCAGCAGCCCGGGACTAGACAATGAGCAGTTCTTC. Translation gives CASSPGLDNEQFF.

Only a few counts were recorded for this clonotype. The chain couples TRBV6-5 to TRBJ2-5; maybe TRBD1 (6 bases). The CDR3 runs to 15 residues. Germline V gene sequence: CDR1 MNHEY, CDR2 SVGAGI. V was pared by 4 bases and J by 4 bases, with 16 bases between. In nucleotides, the CDR3 is TGTGCCAGCAGTTTCGGACAGTTCGCCACAGAGACCCAGTACTTC. As protein: CASSFGQFATETQYF.

This clonotype showed up just a few times. The rearrangement uses TRBV6-2 or TRBV6-3 and TRBJ2-7, with D perhaps assigned TRBD1 or TRBD2 (5 bases each). CDR1 MNHEY and CDR2 SVGEGT come from the germline V gene. The V end lost 3 bases, the J end lost 2 bases, and 11 bases lay between the germline ends. This CDR3 region has 14 residues. CDR3 DNA sequence: TGTGCCAGCAGTTATTATGGGGGACCCTACGAGCAGTACTTC. It translates to CASSYYGGPYEQYF.

Only a few counts were recorded for this clonotype. This chain joins TRBV6-2 or TRBV6-3 and TRBJ2-7, with 9 bases aligning to TRBD1. J gave up 7 bases and V 5 bases, and 15 bases lay outside the gene matches. The CDR3 runs to 16 residues. The germline V gene encodes CDR1 MNHEY and CDR2 SVGEGT. This CDR3 is CASSPRPGQGTGEQYF. In DNA form, the CDR3 reads TGTGCCAGCAGTCCCCGCCCGGGACAGGGAACGGGTGAGCAGTACTTC.

There are many counts of this clonotype. This chain connects TRBV28 to TRBJ1-6; unclear D gene. V lost 6 bases, J lost 10 bases, and 10 bases lay in between. Germline assignment: CDR1 MDHEN and CDR2 SYDVKM. There are 12 residues in the CDR3. The CDR3 here is CASSRGNSPLHF. CDR3 sequence (DNA): TGTGCCAGCAGCCGTGGGAACTCACCCCTCCACTTT.

This clonotype was counted at least ten times. The V call is TRBV7-9, the J call TRBJ2-7; TRBD2 matches 10 bases. The CDR3 is 15 amino acids. CDR1 is SEHNR and CDR2 is FQNEAQ in the germline V gene (reference sequence). V dropped 3 bases and J dropped 3; count of bases not matched to a gene: 5. The CDR3 sequence: CASSLVPSGSYEQYF. The CDR3 DNA reads as TGTGCCAGCAGCTTGGTGCCTAGCGGGAGCTACGAGCAGTACTTC. The full variable domain, its missing parts supplied by reference TRBV7-9 and TRBJ2-7, is DTGVSQNPRHKITKRGQNVTFRCDPISEHNRLYWYRQTLGQGPEFLTYFQNEAQLEKSRLLSDRFSAERPKGSFSTLEIQRTEQGDSAMYLCASSLVPSGSYEQYFGPGTRLTVT.

This clonotype was seen repeatedly, ten times or more. The rearrangement links TRBV7-2 to TRBJ2-3; D gene ambiguous. CDR1 is SGHTA and CDR2 is FQGNSA in the germline V gene. Deletions cut 0 bases from V and 6 bases from J, with 10 bases between. This CDR3 region has 14 residues. CDR3 sequence: CASSLAVHSDTQYF. CDR3 bases: TGTGCCAGCAGCTTAGCGGTTCATTCGGATACGCAGTATTTT.

Ten or more counts support this clonotype. This sequence joins TRBV19 and TRBJ1-5; D is possibly TRBD1 (6 bases). The CDR3 is 13 amino acids. V shed 5 bases and J shed 5 bases, with 10 bases lying between them. The germline V gene encodes CDR1 LNHDA and CDR2 SQIVND (reference sequence). As DNA, the CDR3 is TGTGCCAGTAGTGAACAGGGCGATCAGCCCCAGCATTTT. It translates to CASSEQGDQPQHF.

About this clonotype itself: A much larger clone sits a single nucleotide away, making a read error possible. The genes are TRBV20-1 and TRBJ2-7; maybe TRBD2 (5 bases). The CDR3 length is 14 residues. Per the germline V gene, CDR1 is DFQATT and CDR2 is SNEGSKA (reference sequence). This CDR3 is CSARWRNSFYGQYF. The CDR3 nucleotides read TGCAGTGCTAGATGGAGGAACAGTTTCTACGGGCAGTACTTC.

This sequence joins TRBV19 and TRBJ2-7; D not certain. This CDR3 contains 15 residues. Germline V lookup: CDR1 LNHDA, CDR2 SQIVND (reference sequence). With 1 base removed from V and 2 bases from J, the gap between germline ends came to 12 bases. The CDR3 protein is CASSIGFFDPYEQYF. The DNA for the CDR3 is TGTGCCAGTAGTATAGGATTCTTCGACCCCTACGAGCAGTACTTC.

The V and J genes are TRBV4-3 and TRBJ1-5, with 8 bases aligning to TRBD1. The CDR3 has 15 residues. Germline V gene sequence: CDR1 LGHNA, CDR2 YSLEER. With 1 base clipped from V and 1 base from J, the junction kept 0 bases outside the gene matches. The CDR3 coding sequence is TGCGCCAGCAGCCAAGGGACAGGGAGCAATCAGCCCCAGCATTTT. Amino acids: CASSQGTGSNQPQHF.

The chain joins TRBV12-3 or TRBV12-4 to TRBJ2-3; TRBD1 or TRBD2 may be the D gene (5 bases each). Trimming removed 8 bases at V and 8 bases at J, with 20 bases between. The CDR3 totals 14 residues. The CDR3 spells CASGSGTPEGTQYF. CDR3 coding DNA: TGTGCCAGCGGTTCCGGGACCCCCGAAGGTACGCAGTATTTT.

The chain carries TRBV9 and TRBJ2-1; D unresolved. The germline CDR1 and CDR2 sequences are SGDLS and YYNGEE. Trimming removed 0 bases from V and 6 bases from J, with 4 bases in between. This CDR3 region has 12 residues. The CDR3 protein is CASSVVFNEQFF. The CDR3 DNA sequence: TGTGCCAGCAGCGTAGTTTTCAATGAGCAGTTCTTC.